The clone carrying this T cell receptor (beta chain) came up a few times. Assay used: immunoSEQ multiplex PCR; TCRdb lists only in-frame clones, some missing. The top ten clones hold 1.7% of a sample with hundreds of thousands of clones, less than 85% of them seen once. The data belong to a study of shared clonotypes between healthy human individuals. Sequenced input: memory CD4+ T cells sorted from blood. Stated subset: CD45RA-negative fraction. The TCR sequence derives from a woman aged 30 to 39 in good health.

The CDR3 reads CASSFPSRGAGELFF. The CDR3 bases are TGTGCCAGCAGCTTCCCAAGCAGGGGGGCCGGGGAGCTGTTTTTT. V and J are TRBV7-3 and TRBJ2-2; D might be TRBD1 (7 bases). The V and J ends lost 3 bases and 6 bases respectively, with 14 bases between them. The CDR3 has 15 amino acids. Germline loops: CDR1 SGHTA, CDR2 FQGTGA.